These 8 T cell receptor beta chains came from one sample sequenced in a study of blood T cell repertoires in COVID-19. The assay was immunoSEQ multiplex PCR, and TCRdb's table has in-frame clones only and misses some. The table records roughly 230,000 clones, almost 90% of them present only once. The sequenced material came from peripheral blood. These receptors were obtained from a woman aged 55-75 years with COVID-19, enrolled during active disease.

The rearrangement joins TRBV19 to TRBJ1-2, with TRBD1 matching 8 bases. The trim removed 1 base at V and 0 bases at J, leaving 13 bases unmatched. The CDR3 runs to 19 residues. Germline V gene sequence: CDR1 LNHDA, CDR2 SQIVND (reference sequence). CDR3 DNA: TGTGCCAGTAGTATAGCCCCCGGGACAGGAGAGGGATCTAACTATGGCTACACCTTC. Protein: CASSIAPGTGEGSNYGYTF.

The chain employs TRBV5-1 and TRBJ2-2; D is perhaps TRBD2 (6 bases). The CDR3 is 14 residues long. Trimming cost V 2 bases and J 7 bases, with 12 bases left between them. CDR1 and CDR2 from the germline V gene are SGHRS and YFSETQ. DNA for the CDR3: TGCGCCAGCAGCTTCGCGGGGAGAGGCGGGGAGCTGTTTTTT. It translates to CASSFAGRGGELFF. Drawing the rest from reference TRBV5-1 and TRBJ2-2, the complete variable domain is KAGVTQTPRYLIKTRGQQVTLSCSPISGHRSVSWYQQTPGQGLQFLFEYFSETQRNKGNFPGRFSGRQFSNSRSEMNVSTLELGDSALYLCASSFAGRGGELFFGEGSRLTVL.

CDR3 region: CASSEWTGSYGYTF. In DNA, the CDR3 is TGTGCCAGCAGTGAGTGGACAGGTTCTTATGGCTACACCTTC. The chain recombines TRBV2 with TRBJ1-2; 7 bases align to TRBD1. The germline V gene has CDR1 SNHLY and CDR2 FYNNEI. The CDR3 is made up of 14 amino acids. The V gene end was trimmed by 3 bases and the J gene end by 5 bases; junction bases not matched to a gene: 6.

This clone was recorded only once. The chain is built from TRBV5-1 and TRBJ2-1; D may be TRBD2 (6 bases). The CDR3 extends over 15 amino acids. Germline CDR1 is SGHRS and CDR2 is YFSETQ. V was clipped by 2 bases and J by 2 bases, with 11 bases between them. DNA for the CDR3: TGCGCCAGCAGCTTACTAGCAGATACCTACAATGAGCAGTTCTTC. Encoded protein: CASSLLADTYNEQFF. The whole variable domain, remainder taken from reference TRBV5-1 and TRBJ2-1, is KAGVTQTPRYLIKTRGQQVTLSCSPISGHRSVSWYQQTPGQGLQFLFEYFSETQRNKGNFPGRFSGRQFSNSRSEMNVSTLELGDSALYLCASSLLADTYNEQFFGPGTRLTVL.

The V gene is TRBV7-2, the J gene TRBJ1-2; 11 bases match TRBD1. CDR1 and CDR2 (germline): SGHTA, FQGNSA. There are 16 residues in the CDR3. The J segment lost 5 bases and the V segment lost 5 bases, leaving 10 bases of the junction unmatched. As DNA, the CDR3 is TGTGCCAGCAGCCCGGACAGGGGGCTATCGGGATATGGCTACACCTTC. Translating gives CASSPDRGLSGYGYTF.

V and J are TRBV21-1 and TRBJ2-3; whether TRBD1, the table's D call, matches the DNA was not checked. TRBV21-1 is shown as a pseudogene. The CDR3 has 15 amino acids. The chain's CDR3 is CASSFEGGTGDTQYF. In DNA form, the CDR3 reads TGTGCCAGCAGCTTCGAAGGAGGGACAGGAGATACGCAGTATTTT.

This chain joins TRBV7-2 and TRBJ1-2; 12 bases agree with TRBD1. The CDR3 spans 15 residues. Trimming cost V 3 bases and J 7 bases; bases outside gene matches: 6. Looked up from germline, CDR1 is SGHTA and CDR2 is FQGNSA. The CDR3 region has the DNA TGTGCCAGCAGCTTCCCGGGACAGGGGGCGGGTGGCTACACCTTC. It translates to CASSFPGQGAGGYTF.

The rearrangement uses TRBV5-1 and TRBJ1-6, with 8 bases aligning to TRBD1. J lost 10 bases, V lost 2 bases, and 8 bases had no gene match. The CDR3 covers 15 residues. Germline V gene lookup returns CDR1 SGHRS and CDR2 YFSETQ. The CDR3 sequence is CASSLSGTGESPLHF. CDR3 nucleotide sequence: TGCGCCAGCAGCTTATCCGGGACAGGTGAATCACCCCTCCACTTT.